Listed below are T cell receptor beta chains from one sample, sequenced in a study of CD8 T cells in ankylosing spondylitis. In TCRdb, the 5' RACE reads were re-called with MiXCR into one record per CDR3 protein. The sample contains more than 250,000 distinct CDR3 sequences, approximately 8% of which appear only once. The specimen was blood, either unsorted or a sorted T cell fraction (not recorded which). The source of these receptors is a male donor with ankylosing spondylitis. Both conserved end residues are part of each CDR3. A D gene is named only where the DNA matches it firmly. Where a row states a size, it is once, few, many or the class of an expanded clone; other rows omit it.

>TRBV20-1|TRBJ2-5|TRBD2|few
CSARPRTSVETQYF
TGCAGTGCTAGACCACGGACTAGCGTAGAGACCCAGTACTTC
>TRBV9|TRBJ2-1|-|many
CASSDRERGNEQFF
TGTGCCAGCAGCGACCGGGAGCGCGGCAATGAGCAGTTCTTC
>TRBV12-3/TRBV12-4|TRBJ2-1|TRBD2|many
CVSGRPHEQFF
TGTGTTAGCGGGAGACCCCATGAGCAGTTCTTC
>TRBV5-1|TRBJ2-7|TRBD1|-
CASSPAIRTGYEQYF
TGCGCCAGCAGCCCCGCGATCAGGACAGGGTACGAGCAGTACTTC
>TRBV14|TRBJ2-3|-|-
CASSQAVITDTQYF
TGTGCCAGCAGCCAAGCTGTCATCACAGATACGCAGTATTTT
>TRBV28|TRBJ1-1|-|many
CASSFYPRRQGLNTEAFF
TGTGCCAGCAGTTTCTACCCTCGCCGCCAGGGACTGAACACTGAAGCTTTCTTT
>TRBV11-2|TRBJ2-7|TRBD1|few
CASSFPGQPMGQYF
TGTGCCAGCAGCTTCCCGGGACAGCCAATGGGGCAGTACTTC
>TRBV20-1|TRBJ1-2|-|many
CSAREIGQLPYGYTF
TGCAGTGCTAGAGAAATTGGTCAGTTACCCTATGGCTACACCTTC
>TRBV5-5|TRBJ2-2|-|-
CASSSPHRDMRAGELFF
TGTGCCAGCAGCTCACCCCACCGGGACATGAGGGCCGGGGAGCTGTTTTTT
>TRBV27|TRBJ2-1|-|few
CASSPRGLMDNEQFF
TGTGCCAGCAGCCCCCGGGGGCTCATGGACAATGAGCAGTTCTTC
>TRBV7-6|TRBJ2-6|-|many
CASSLAGGFGANVLTF
TGTGCCAGCAGCTTAGCCGGTGGGTTTGGGGCCAACGTCCTGACTTTC
>TRBV25-1|TRBJ2-7|-|many
CASSETRRGEQYF
TGTGCCAGCAGTGAAACCCGAAGGGGGGAGCAGTACTTC
>TRBV12-3/TRBV12-4|TRBJ2-7|-|many
CASSINRPPYEQYF
TGTGCCAGCAGTATAAACAGGCCCCCCTACGAGCAGTACTTC
>TRBV3-1|TRBJ2-1|TRBD2|-
CASSQDLVAGGYNEQFF
TGTGCCAGCAGCCAAGATCTCGTAGCGGGAGGCTACAATGAGCAGTTCTTC
>TRBV7-6|TRBJ2-1|-|-
CASSFDGLLGNEQFF
TGTGCCAGCAGCTTCGACGGACTGCTCGGCAATGAGCAGTTCTTC
>TRBV20-1|TRBJ1-2|-|few
CSATNFSGTRSVYGYTF
TGCAGTGCTACCAATTTTTCCGGGACTCGATCGGTCTATGGCTACACCTTC
>TRBV29-1|TRBJ1-2|-|many
CSVYQGNGYTF
TGCAGCGTTTATCAAGGGAATGGCTACACCTTC
>TRBV11-1|TRBJ1-1|-|few
CASSLESPGQHWNTEAFF
TGTGCCAGCAGCTTAGAGTCCCCAGGACAACACTGGAACACTGAAGCTTTCTTT
>TRBV7-2|TRBJ1-2|-|-
CASASSGWGYTF
TGTGCCAGTGCCTCGTCGGGCTGGGGCTACACCTTC
>TRBV30|TRBJ1-6|-|-
CAWSRSLQLASPLHF
TGTGCCTGGAGTCGAAGTCTCCAGCTAGCCTCACCCCTCCACTTT
>TRBV5-1|TRBJ2-1|-|few
CASSLGSSRGNEQFF
TGCGCCAGCAGCTTGGGTAGCAGCAGAGGTAATGAGCAGTTCTTC
>TRBV18|TRBJ1-2|TRBD1|few
CASSPTMDRASYGYTF
TGTGCCAGCTCACCAACAATGGACAGGGCCAGCTATGGCTACACCTTC
>TRBV12-3/TRBV12-4|TRBJ2-3|-|-
CASSAIQQVPDTQYF
TGTGCCAGCAGCGCAATACAGCAAGTTCCAGATACGCAGTATTTT
>TRBV18|TRBJ1-1|-|many
CASSPRRDGSNTEAFF
TGTGCCAGCTCACCAAGGCGAGACGGTAGCAACACTGAAGCTTTCTTT
>TRBV7-8|TRBJ2-4|-|many
CASSLGWARQNIQYF
TGTGCCAGCAGCTTAGGGTGGGCAAGACAAAACATTCAGTACTTC
>TRBV28|TRBJ1-5|TRBD1|few
CASSIRQGVSNQPQHF
TGTGCCAGCAGTATCCGACAGGGGGTGAGCAATCAGCCCCAGCATTTT
>TRBV29-1|TRBJ1-5|-|many
CSVEEGGNQPQHF
TGCAGCGTTGAAGAGGGTGGCAATCAGCCCCAGCATTTT
>TRBV4-1|TRBJ2-1|TRBD2|few
CASSRRGERAEGRSNEQFF
TGCGCCAGCAGCCGTCGGGGGGAAAGGGCCGAGGGAAGGAGCAATGAGCAGTTCTTC
>TRBV6-5|TRBJ2-7|-|few
CASRTGQGQQYF
TGTGCCAGCCGAACGGGCCAAGGCCAGCAGTACTTC
>TRBV28|TRBJ2-5|-|many
CASSSDGRTGETQYF
TGTGCCAGCAGTTCGGACGGGAGAACCGGAGAGACCCAGTACTTC
>TRBV19|TRBJ2-7|TRBD2|-
CASWGGYEQYF
TGTGCCAGTTGGGGGGGCTACGAGCAGTACTTC
>TRBV20-1|TRBJ2-7|TRBD1|-
CSARGSGQGRCEQYF
TGCAGTGCTAGAGGGTCAGGACAGGGTCGGTGCGAGCAGTACTTC
>TRBV7-9|TRBJ2-5|-|few
CASSAGHGKETQYF
TGTGCCAGCAGCGCCGGACACGGAAAAGAGACCCAGTACTTC
>TRBV6-2/TRBV6-3|TRBJ2-7|-|-
CASRRTASYEQYF
TGTGCCAGCCGGCGGACAGCTTCCTACGAGCAGTACTTC
>TRBV5-1|TRBJ2-7|TRBD2|few
CASSLASGVTYEQYF
TGCGCCAGCAGCTTGGCTAGCGGGGTCACCTACGAGCAGTACTTC
>TRBV7-2|TRBJ1-2|TRBD1|few
CASSPGQVYGYTF
TGTGCCAGCAGCCCGGGACAGGTCTATGGCTACACCTTC
>TRBV29-1|TRBJ1-1|-|many
CSAPFGYLAFF
TGCAGCGCCCCGTTTGGGTACCTAGCTTTCTTT
>TRBV6-1|TRBJ2-7|TRBD1|few
CASSASGGLHEQYF
TGTGCCAGCAGTGCCTCAGGGGGCTTGCACGAGCAGTACTTC
>TRBV14|TRBJ2-1|-|few
CASSDSDGQNEQFF
TGTGCCAGCAGTGATTCAGACGGCCAAAATGAGCAGTTCTTC
>TRBV12-3/TRBV12-4|TRBJ2-2|-|-
CASPDEGGELFF
TGTGCCAGCCCAGACGAGGGCGGGGAGCTGTTTTTT
>TRBV7-3|TRBJ2-5|-|-
CASSSHIGETQYF
TGTGCCAGCAGCTCCCATATCGGAGAGACCCAGTACTTC
>TRBV4-1|TRBJ1-1|-|many
CASSQDPGHPNTEAFF
TGCGCCAGCAGCCAAGATCCGGGACATCCGAACACTGAAGCTTTCTTT
>TRBV10-3|TRBJ2-3|TRBD1|-
CAISEQGAVADTQYF
TGTGCCATCAGTGAGCAGGGGGCAGTCGCAGATACGCAGTATTTT
>TRBV6-2/TRBV6-3|TRBJ2-1|-|few
CASRTHSGYNEQFF
TGTGCCAGCAGGACCCATTCAGGGTACAATGAGCAGTTCTTC
>TRBV28|TRBJ2-1|TRBD2|-
CASSPGGTSGKITGNEQFF
TGTGCCAGCAGCCCCGGAGGGACTAGCGGAAAAATCACTGGGAATGAGCAGTTCTTC
>TRBV5-1|TRBJ1-2|-|few
CASSLEGSIYGYTF
TGCGCCAGCAGCTTGGAAGGCAGCATCTATGGCTACACCTTC
>TRBV15|TRBJ2-7|TRBD1|many
CATSRDLWDRTYEQYF
TGTGCCACCAGCAGAGATCTATGGGACAGGACCTACGAGCAGTACTTC
>TRBV6-2/TRBV6-3|TRBJ1-6|-|few
CASSYGTPVDNSPLHF
TGTGCCAGCAGTTACGGAACGCCGGTAGATAATTCACCCCTCCACTTT
>TRBV7-3|TRBJ2-2|-|few
CASSPGYPNTGELFF
TGTGCCAGCAGCCCCGGTTACCCGAACACCGGGGAGCTGTTTTTT
>TRBV29-1|TRBJ1-4|TRBD1|many
CSVGGGEEKLFF
TGCAGCGTTGGAGGGGGCGAAGAAAAACTGTTTTTT
>TRBV5-1|TRBJ2-1|-|-
CASSLLNAAGPYNEQFF
TGCGCCAGCAGCCTGTTAAACGCGGCTGGGCCCTACAATGAGCAGTTCTTC
>TRBV3-1|TRBJ2-1|TRBD2|few
CASSPPGKRGRNEQFF
TGTGCCAGCAGCCCCCCGGGGAAGCGGGGACGGAATGAGCAGTTCTTC
>TRBV28|TRBJ1-1|-|-
CASSPIGRTEAFF
TGTGCCAGCAGTCCGATCGGGCGGACTGAAGCTTTCTTT
>TRBV5-1|TRBJ2-2|-|many
CASSLVVDTGELFF
TGTGCCAGCAGCTTAGTAGTAGACACCGGGGAGCTGTTTTTT
>TRBV20-1|TRBJ2-7|TRBD2|many
CSAREPLKTSGRAGYEQYF
TGCAGTGCTAGAGAACCCCTGAAGACTAGCGGGAGGGCCGGTTACGAGCAGTACTTC
>TRBV5-1|TRBJ2-3|-|-
CASSLVRGGRLTSTDTQYF
TGCGCCAGCAGCTTGGTTCGTGGGGGGCGCCTCACTAGCACAGATACGCAGTATTTT
>TRBV6-5|TRBJ2-7|-|-
CASSWSSSPSYEQYF
TGTGCCAGCAGTTGGTCCAGTAGCCCCTCCTACGAGCAGTACTTC
>TRBV7-9|TRBJ2-3|-|few
CASSLVDRQNTDTQYF
TGTGCCAGCAGCTTAGTGGATCGGCAGAACACAGATACGCAGTATTTT
>TRBV5-1|TRBJ2-1|-|many
CASSLEGVSSYNEQFF
TGCGCCAGCAGCTTGGAGGGGGTGAGCTCCTACAATGAGCAGTTCTTC
>TRBV27|TRBJ2-1|TRBD2|many
CASSLTPPGTSGYNEQFF
TGTGCCAGCAGTTTAACCCCCCCCGGGACTAGCGGTTACAATGAGCAGTTCTTC